Shown below are 17 T cell receptor beta chains from a single sample sequenced in a study of cytomegalovirus exposure and HLA in healthy donors. The study ran its PCR with 60 Vbeta and 13 Jbeta primers. The protocol was immunoSEQ multiplex PCR, while the TCRdb copy is restricted to in-frame clones and leaves out a portion. The sample consists of roughly 180,000 clones, over 70% of them appearing once. Material for sequencing was PBMCs. Every receptor here comes from a man between 18 and 29 years old in good health and CMV-seronegative.

J is TRBJ2-7 and V is TRBV7-9; 8 nucleotides match TRBD1. J gave up 9 bases and V 0 bases, and 10 bases lay outside the gene matches. The length of the CDR3 is 15 residues. The germline V gene encodes CDR1 SEHNR and CDR2 FQNEAQ (reference sequence). The CDR3 nucleotides are TGTGCCAGCAGCTTAGCGGGACAGGAGCTACGCGGGCAGTACTTC. Encoded protein: CASSLAGQELRGQYF.

In this sample, this clone turned up a few times. The chain has TRBV11-2 and TRBJ2-1, with 13 bases lining up with TRBD2. Germline V CDR1 and CDR2: SGHAT, FQNNGV. CDR3 length equals 18 residues. With 0 bases clipped from V and 6 bases from J, the junction kept 8 bases outside the gene matches. In DNA, the CDR3 is TGTGCCAGCAGCTTAGATGCCGAACTAGCGGGGGGGCCCAATGAGCAGTTCTTC. This encodes CASSLDAELAGGPNEQFF.

The chain is built from TRBV7-2 and TRBJ1-6; the match to TRBD1 covers 8 bases. Trimming at V came to 2 bases and at J to 8 bases, leaving 5 bases not matched to a gene. CDR3 size: 15 residues. CDR1 is SGHTA and CDR2 is FQGNSA in the germline V gene. The CDR3, as DNA: TGTGCCAGCAGCTTACGGACAGGGCCGTATTCACCCCTCCACTTT. Its translation: CASSLRTGPYSPLHF.

The rearrangement joins TRBV27 to TRBJ1-6, with TRBD1 as a possible D gene (6 bases). Germline-derived CDR1 and CDR2 are MNHEY and SMNVEV (reference sequence). The CDR3 totals 14 residues. V gave up 2 bases and J gave up 11 bases, with 13 bases separating them. The CDR3, as DNA: TGTGCCAGCAGTTTAATACAGGGATCCACACCCCTCCACTTT. Protein product: CASSLIQGSTPLHF.

V gene TRBV4-3 combines with J gene TRBJ2-7; D is perhaps TRBD1 (5 bases). Germline V gives CDR1 LGHNA, CDR2 YSLEER. CDR3 length: 15 amino acids. The germline V and J ends were trimmed by 0 bases and 5 bases, with 14 bases remaining between them. The CDR3 sequence is CASSQDRQGGDEQYF. CDR3 sequence (DNA): TGCGCCAGCAGCCAAGATCGGCAGGGCGGAGACGAGCAGTACTTC.

The chain uses TRBV9 and TRBJ2-5; D is possibly TRBD1 (6 bases). V was trimmed by 6 bases and J by 4 bases, leaving 16 bases between them. Germline CDR1 SGDLS, CDR2 YYNGEE. This CDR3 region has 14 residues. This CDR3 is CASTTEDSSETQYF. The CDR3, as DNA: TGTGCCAGCACTACCGAGGACAGTTCAGAGACCCAGTACTTC.

This clone was observed a few times. V gene TRBV5-4 combines with J gene TRBJ1-2, with TRBD1 as a possible D gene (6 bases). The CDR3 is made up of 13 amino acids. Germline V gene data show CDR1 as SGHNT and CDR2 as YYREEE (reference sequence). V was pared by 4 bases and J by 5 bases, with 12 bases between. The CDR3 spells CASSPGQIYGYTF. CDR3 DNA: TGTGCCAGCAGCCCCGGACAGATATATGGCTACACCTTC.

V and J are TRBV7-2 and TRBJ1-1; TRBD1 might be the D (6 bases). The CDR3 is made up of 15 amino acids. Germline assignment: CDR1 SGHTA and CDR2 FQGNSA. The V and J ends lost 5 bases and 3 bases respectively, with 16 bases between them. This CDR3 reads CASSLGGPGYTEAFF. The CDR3 bases are TGTGCCAGCAGCCTCGGGGGGCCCGGCTACACTGAAGCTTTCTTT.

The genes are TRBV7-9 and TRBJ1-1; D is uncertain. With 6 bases removed from V and 10 bases from J, the gap between germline ends came to 18 bases. This CDR3 spans 13 amino acids. The germline gives CDR1 SEHNR, CDR2 FQNEAQ (reference sequence). The CDR3 DNA is TGTGCCAGCAGTTCTTGGACTGAGCCGGTAGCTTTCTTT. It translates to CASSSWTEPVAFF.

The CDR3 DNA reads as TGTGCCAGCAGCTTAAGGGGGCAGGGGGCGTCTGGGGCCAACGTCCTGACTTTC. It encodes CASSLRGQGASGANVLTF. The chain carries TRBV7-3 and TRBJ2-6, with TRBD1 matching 8 bases. The CDR3 is 18 amino acids. The V segment lost 1 base and the J segment 1 base; nucleotides outside the gene matches: 6. The germline V gene encodes CDR1 SGHTA and CDR2 FQGTGA.

The V and J genes are TRBV19 and TRBJ2-7; D is possibly TRBD1 (5 bases). V gave up 3 bases and J gave up 2 bases, with 14 bases separating them. This CDR3 region has 15 residues. Germline assignment: CDR1 LNHDA and CDR2 SQIVND (reference sequence). The CDR3 here is CASSMVLGATYEQYF. The CDR3 DNA is TGTGCCAGTAGTATGGTATTAGGGGCTACCTACGAGCAGTACTTC.

This clone was detected a few times. The DNA for the CDR3 is TGTGCCAGCTCACAGGACAGGGGTGGAGGCTATGGCTACACCTTC. Its protein is CASSQDRGGGYGYTF. This sequence joins TRBV18 and TRBJ1-2; 9 bases agree with TRBD1. Germline V gene lookup returns CDR1 KGHSH and CDR2 LQKENI. J was trimmed by 4 bases and V by 4 bases; bases with no gene match: 7. This CDR3 comprises 15 residues.

The chain is built from TRBV6-5 and TRBJ2-7; 7 bases are shared with TRBD1. J was trimmed by 3 bases and V by 4 bases; bases with no gene match: 0. CDR3 length: 12 amino acids. Per the germline V gene, CDR1 is MNHEY and CDR2 is SVGAGI. Written as DNA, the CDR3 is TGTGCCAGCAGTTCAGGGGGCTACGAGCAGTACTTC. It translates to CASSSGGYEQYF.

V usage is TRBV18 and J usage is TRBJ2-4; TRBD1 is a possible D gene (5 bases). The CDR3 is 14 residues long. The germline V gene has CDR1 KGHSH and CDR2 LQKENI. The V gene lost 3 bases and the J gene lost 3 bases, with 9 bases spanning the gap. The CDR3 region is CASSPSRDKNIQYF. The DNA for the CDR3 is TGTGCCAGCTCACCGAGCAGGGACAAAAACATTCAGTACTTC.

CDR3 nucleotides: TGTGCCAGCAGCATCGAGGGACTAGCGGGGGCCCATGAGCAGTTCTTC. Residues: CASSIEGLAGAHEQFF. This chain joins TRBV21-1 and TRBJ2-1; the table calls TRBD2, which could not be checked here. TRBV21-1 counts as a pseudogene. The CDR3 has 16 amino acids.

V and J are TRBV18 and TRBJ2-7; D is perhaps TRBD1 (5 bases). The CDR3 spans 14 residues. Trimming pared 0 bases from V and 4 bases from J, leaving 10 bases between. Per the germline V gene, CDR1 is KGHSH and CDR2 is LQKENI. Written as DNA, the CDR3 is TGTGCCAGCTCACCACCAGGGGCGAGTTACGAGCAGTACTTC. Its translation is CASSPPGASYEQYF.

The CDR3 sequence: CASSLRLAADYEQYF. The CDR3 nucleotides are TGTGCCAGCAGCCTAAGACTAGCGGCCGACTACGAGCAGTACTTC. The chain employs TRBV6-6 and TRBJ2-7; 9 bases fit TRBD2. This CDR3 contains 15 residues. Germline CDR1 reads MNHNY; CDR2 reads SVGAGI (reference sequence). Trimming removed 6 bases from V and 3 bases from J; junction bases left unmatched: 9.